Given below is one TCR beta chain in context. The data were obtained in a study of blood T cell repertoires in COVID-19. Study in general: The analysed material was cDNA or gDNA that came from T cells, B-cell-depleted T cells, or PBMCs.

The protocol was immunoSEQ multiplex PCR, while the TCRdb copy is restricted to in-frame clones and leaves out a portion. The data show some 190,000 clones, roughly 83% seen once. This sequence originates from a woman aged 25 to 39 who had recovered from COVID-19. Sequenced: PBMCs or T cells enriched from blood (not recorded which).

DNA of the CDR3: TGTGCCAGCAGCTTACTCCCGATGAACAGGGCCCGTAGGACTGAAGCTTTCTTT. Protein: CASSLLPMNRARRTEAFF. The chain links TRBV11-2 to TRBJ1-1, with D maybe TRBD1 (6 bases). Germline V gene lookup returns CDR1 SGHAT and CDR2 FQNNGV. The CDR3 length is 18 residues. V was trimmed by 2 bases and J by 5 bases, leaving 24 bases between them.